This T cell receptor (beta chain) was retrieved from a study of T cell responses to AZD1222 COVID-19 vaccine (dated by TCRdb to the early 2020s). Describing the broader study: AZD1222 recipients given second doses at about 4 weeks or at about 12 weeks were pooled, since spike-specific TCR depth and breadth were not found to differ between the two schedules. A total of around 240 trial participants underwent TCR sequencing, of whom roughly 210 had received two doses of AZD1222 and approximately 26 had received two doses of the MenACWY control vaccine. Trial participants were enrolled by age into 18-55, 56-69 and 70-plus year subgroups, with around 140, 26 and 57 TCR-sequenced participants respectively. Broad study findings and their caveats: Because no day 14 peak-response samples were available, repertoires were characterized only after the peak T cell response. Participants were mostly white British and included more females than males, and it was suggested by the authors that clonal diversity may have been underestimated. Conclusions about previously exposed vaccinees are limited, since just five to seven AZD1222 recipients were seropositive for SARS-CoV-2 at baseline. In the small 56-69-year group, the increase in depth fell short of significance, most likely because of low power. Nearly half of unique spike-specific TCRs reportedly recognized epitopes outside regions mutated in the B.1.351 and B.1.1.7 variants. Vaccine-associated CD4 TCRs spanned the whole spike protein, with dominant responses in regions 160-218 and 743-854. A significant rise in spike-specific TCR breadth and depth was observed after two AZD1222 doses relative to day 0 and relative to MenACWY recipients.

A word on this clone: The antigen it recognizes is unknown. Base qualities are not provided; no much larger clone lies one nucleotide away.

The time point label for this specimen denotes: baseline before first vaccination. The vaccinee samples were drawn from two UK trials, COV001 and COV002, one of which was a single-blind randomized controlled phase 2/3 trial testing AZD1222 (ChAdOx1 nCoV-19) in healthy adults. For TCRbeta chain sequencing, PBMC samples from trial participants were taken at day 0 and at day 28 after the second dose. The CDR3 regions of human TCRbeta chains were analyzed by immunosequencing. As for the authors' bioinformatics: Repertoire TCRs were checked for matches against a reference library of SARS-CoV-2-specific TCRs that had been generated using the MIRA antigen-specificity platform. Breadth was defined as the fraction of unique TCRs that were SARS-CoV-2-associated, and depth was defined as the fraction of total T cells that were SARS-CoV-2-associated. Using the MIRA data, each spike-specific TCR was mapped to the spike region that the TCR reacts to and placed in a CD4 or CD8 class. Log10-transformed breadth and depth values were compared by one-way ANOVA with Sidak's multiple comparisons tests. The immuneACCESS repertoire file appears here via TCRdb, limited to in-frame rearrangements. These files lack a portion of the clones; in checked studies, under half of the deficit traces to unresolved V genes, and the cause of the others is not known. V and J calls plus clone size are reproduced from that table; the DNA served to infer D and trimming. The sample table shows approximately 100,000 clones, and about 89% are seen once. Clones ranked in the top ten supply around 3.5% of the sample.

The specimen was peripheral blood, collected on day 0 of AZD1222 vaccination. This clonotype was sampled from an adult in good health.

The bases read TGTGCCAGCAGTGAGGACAGGGTCGATTCCGGGCAGTTCTTC. Its protein product is CASSEDRVDSGQFF. The V and J genes are TRBV6-4 and TRBJ2-1, with 8 bases matching TRBD1. For CDR1 and CDR2, the germline V gene lists MRHNA and SNTAGT. Reading from cysteine to phenylalanine, the CDR3 counts 14 amino acids. CDR3 DNA only is kept here, 42 bases in frame from base 1. Unmatched junction bases come to 10, with V trimmed by 3 bases and J by 12 bases.